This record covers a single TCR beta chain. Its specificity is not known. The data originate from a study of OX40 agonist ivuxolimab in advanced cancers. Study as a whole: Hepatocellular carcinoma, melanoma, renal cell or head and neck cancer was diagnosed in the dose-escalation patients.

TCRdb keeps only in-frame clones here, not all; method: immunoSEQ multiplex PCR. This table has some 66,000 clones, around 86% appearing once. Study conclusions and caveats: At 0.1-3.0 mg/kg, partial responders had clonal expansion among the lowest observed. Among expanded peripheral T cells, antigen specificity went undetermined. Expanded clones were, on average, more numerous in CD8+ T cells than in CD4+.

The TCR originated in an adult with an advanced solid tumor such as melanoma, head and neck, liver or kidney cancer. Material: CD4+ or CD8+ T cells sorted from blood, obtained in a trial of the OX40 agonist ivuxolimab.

This CDR3 reads CAWRYWQRGGLDTQYF. The CDR3, as DNA: TGTGCCTGGAGATATTGGCAGCGGGGGGGCCTGGATACGCAGTATTTT. The chain links TRBV30 to TRBJ2-3; TRBD2 agrees at 10 bases. V lost 3 bases, J lost 6 bases, and 12 bases stayed unmatched. Germline V gene sequence: CDR1 GTSNPN, CDR2 SVGIG (reference sequence). The CDR3 totals 16 residues. Supplemented by reference TRBV30 and TRBJ2-3, the full variable domain reads SQTIHQWPATLVQPVGSPLSLECTVEGTSNPNLYWYRQAAGRGLQLLFYSVGIGQISSEVPQNLSASRPQDRQFILSSKKLLLSDSGFYLCAWRYWQRGGLDTQYFGPGTRLTVL.